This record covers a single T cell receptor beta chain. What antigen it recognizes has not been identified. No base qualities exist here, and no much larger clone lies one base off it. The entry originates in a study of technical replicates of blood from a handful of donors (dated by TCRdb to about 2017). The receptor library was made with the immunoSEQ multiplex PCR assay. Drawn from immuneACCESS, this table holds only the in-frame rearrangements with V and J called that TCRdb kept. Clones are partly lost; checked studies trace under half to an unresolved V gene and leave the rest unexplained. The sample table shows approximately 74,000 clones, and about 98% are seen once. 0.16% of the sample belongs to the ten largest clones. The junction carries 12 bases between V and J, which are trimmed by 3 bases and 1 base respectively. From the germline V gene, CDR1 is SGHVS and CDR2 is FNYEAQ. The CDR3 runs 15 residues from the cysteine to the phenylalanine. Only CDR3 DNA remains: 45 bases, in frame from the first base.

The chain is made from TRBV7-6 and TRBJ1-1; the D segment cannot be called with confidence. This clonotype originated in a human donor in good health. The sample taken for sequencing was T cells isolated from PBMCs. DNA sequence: TGTGCCAGCAGCTTTTCCCCAACAGCGAACACTGAAGCTTTCTTT. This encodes CASSFSPTANTEAFF.